This TCR beta chain came from a study of T cell responses to AZD1222 COVID-19 vaccine. Broader study findings: Among the donors, most were white British and more were female, and clonal diversity was possibly underestimated. Among spike-specific TCRs, nearly half reportedly target unmutated variant regions.

This clone occurred once. What it recognizes is unknown. Sequenced by immunoSEQ multiplex PCR; TCRdb stores in-frame clones only, minus some. This sample has roughly 84,000 clones, with around 85% found just once. Unmatched junction bases numbered 6, after V lost 10 bases and J lost 0 bases. CDR3 length equals 14 residues. Germline V gene data show CDR1 as MNHEY and CDR2 as SVGAGI. This receptor was identified in an adult who received the AZD1222 COVID-19 vaccine. The rearrangement uses TRBV6-5 and TRBJ1-3; 7 positions match TRBD1. Sequences were derived from peripheral blood, sampled 28 days after the second AZD1222 dose. The CDR3 DNA sequence: TGTGCCACCCGGGACAGCCTCTCTGGAAACACCATATATTTT. Protein product: CATRDSLSGNTIYF.